This T cell receptor (beta chain) comes out of a study of cytotoxic CD8 clonotypes in ibrutinib-treated CLL. The CDR3 covers 17 residues. The germline V and J ends were trimmed by 0 bases and 9 bases, with 21 bases remaining between them. Germline CDR1 MGHRA, CDR2 YSYEKL. Profiled with immunoSEQ multiplex PCR; TCRdb holds only in-frame clones, not every one. The sample holds 150,000 to 200,000 clones, 88% seen once. The source was PBMCs, collected at disease progression, from a patient treated with ibrutinib. The sequence was collected from a human donor with chronic lymphocytic leukemia. The chain joins TRBV4-1 to TRBJ1-5; the D is unclear. The CDR3 reads CASSQDWASQSVGPQHF. The DNA for the CDR3 is TGCGCCAGCAGCCAAGATTGGGCCAGTCAGAGCGTGGGGCCCCAGCATTTT.